A selection of T cell receptor beta chains follows, all from one sample in a study of identical twins. MiXCR was run by TCRdb on the 5' RACE reads, yielding one entry per CDR3 protein. This sample has some 570,000 distinct CDR3 sequences, with 20% to 25% found just once. The same data also contributed to another study, on yellow fever vaccine responses in identical twins.

Sample: CD4+ T cells sorted from blood. The receptors originated from a woman aged 18-29 years in good health. CDR3s include the opening cysteine and the closing phenylalanine or tryptophan. D genes are given only for firm matches. The size field is filled for only some rows; it gives once, few, many or a size class.

J gene,V gene,clone size,D gene,CDR3 DNA,CDR3 protein
TRBJ1-2,TRBV6-5,NA,NA,TGTGCCAGCAGTTACTCGGGGGGACGGGGCTACACCTTC,CASSYSGGRGYTF
TRBJ2-4,TRBV28,NA,NA,TGTGCCAGCAGTCCCGAGGGCAGGGGAGCCAAAAACATTCAGTACTTC,CASSPEGRGAKNIQYF
TRBJ2-7,TRBV6-2/TRBV6-3,NA,NA,TGTGCCAGCAGTCAGGGACCACCCTACGAGCAGTACTTC,CASSQGPPYEQYF
TRBJ2-7,TRBV12-3/TRBV12-4,many,NA,TGTGCCAGCAGCCTCGGCGGAACCTACGAGCAGTACTTC,CASSLGGTYEQYF
TRBJ2-1,TRBV3-1,few,TRBD2,TGTGCCAGCAGCCCAGGGACTAGCGGGTATGATGAGCAGTTCTTC,CASSPGTSGYDEQFF
TRBJ2-5,TRBV5-4,NA,NA,TGTACCAGCAGCCACTCCGGCAGAGAGTTACAAGAGACCCAGTACTTC,CTSSHSGRELQETQYF
TRBJ1-5,TRBV12-3/TRBV12-4,NA,NA,TGTGCCAGCAGTTTTCAGGGAAATCAGCCCCAGCATTTT,CASSFQGNQPQHF
TRBJ2-7,TRBV7-9,NA,NA,TGTGCCAGCAGCTCGTTATTAAGCTCCTACGAGCAGTACTTC,CASSSLLSSYEQYF
TRBJ2-1,TRBV9,NA,NA,TGTGCCAGCAGCGTAGACCAACTCTCCTACAATGAGCAGTTCTTC,CASSVDQLSYNEQFF
TRBJ1-1,TRBV16,NA,NA,TGTGCCAGCAGCCAATCGAATCTCGGGGGGACTGAAGCTTTCTTT,CASSQSNLGGTEAFF
TRBJ2-1,TRBV10-3,few,TRBD1,TGTGCCGTCCGACAGGGGGCACCGAACAATGAGCAGTTCTTC,CAVRQGAPNNEQFF
TRBJ2-7,TRBV20-1,few,NA,TGCAGTGCTAGAGCGGGAGTTGTTACCTACGAGCAGTACTTC,CSARAGVVTYEQYF
TRBJ1-2,TRBV7-8,NA,NA,TGTGCCAGCAGCTTAGAGGCGGGTGGCAGGGCCCTCTATGGCTACACCTTC,CASSLEAGGRALYGYTF
TRBJ1-3,TRBV12-3/TRBV12-4,NA,NA,TGTGCCAGCAGTTTTCGCCAGGGGATAGGGAACACCATATATTTT,CASSFRQGIGNTIYF
TRBJ2-5,TRBV6-2/TRBV6-3,NA,NA,TGTGCCACTACGCGGTCCCTGGACGTCCAAGAGACCCAGTACTTC,CATTRSLDVQETQYF
TRBJ1-5,TRBV6-5,NA,TRBD1,TGTGCCAGCAGTTACTCGGCAGGGGGACAGCCCCAGCATTTT,CASSYSAGGQPQHF
TRBJ2-1,TRBV5-1,few,NA,TGCGCCAGCAGCTTGGGCGGTAGGTTCGGGTCCTACAATGAGCAGTTCTTC,CASSLGGRFGSYNEQFF
TRBJ2-3,TRBV11-2,few,TRBD2,TGTGCCAGCAGCCTAGCGGGAAACCGGGATACGCAGTATTTT,CASSLAGNRDTQYF
TRBJ2-1,TRBV6-5,NA,TRBD2,TGTGCCAGCCGTTTAGCGGGCCACCCCTACAATGAGCAGTTCTTC,CASRLAGHPYNEQFF
TRBJ1-3,TRBV6-2/TRBV6-3,NA,TRBD1,TGTGCCAGCAGACGTGGGACAGCAAGTTCTGGAAACACCATATATTTT,CASRRGTASSGNTIYF
TRBJ1-1,TRBV6-1,few,TRBD1,TGTGCCAGCAGTGACCGGACAGGGGTCACTGAAGCTTTCTTT,CASSDRTGVTEAFF
TRBJ2-1,TRBV2,few,TRBD2,TGTGCCAGCCACAGCGGGAACAACAATGAGCAGTTCTTC,CASHSGNNNEQFF
TRBJ2-3,TRBV20-1,NA,TRBD1,TGCAGTGCTAGAGTGTCCCCGGGACAGGGGCCGTCCGATACGCAGTATTTT,CSARVSPGQGPSDTQYF
TRBJ2-4,TRBV7-9,few,NA,TGTGCCAGCAGCTTAAATGGAGACATTCAGTACTTC,CASSLNGDIQYF
TRBJ2-2,TRBV4-1,NA,TRBD2,TGCGCCAGCAGCCGTGGGACTAGCGGGAGGGTAAACACCGGGGAGCTGTTTTTT,CASSRGTSGRVNTGELFF
TRBJ2-7,TRBV27,NA,TRBD2,TGTGCCAGCAGCCCTACTGGACTAGTTATATCCTACGAGCAGTACTTC,CASSPTGLVISYEQYF
TRBJ2-2,TRBV10-3,few,NA,TGTGCCGCGAGAGAGGCCGGGGAGCTGTTTTTT,CAAREAGELFF
TRBJ1-5,TRBV4-1,NA,TRBD1,TGCGCCAGCAGCCAAGTTTACGGAGGGGGCCGCAATCAGCCCCAGCATTTT,CASSQVYGGGRNQPQHF
TRBJ1-1,TRBV29-1,NA,TRBD1,TGCAGCGTCCACCCGGGACAGGGGTGGGCTGAAGCTTTCTTT,CSVHPGQGWAEAFF
TRBJ1-1,TRBV20-1,few,NA,TGCAGTGCTGGTGACGGTGCAAATTGGCGGGACACTGAAGCTTTCTTT,CSAGDGANWRDTEAFF
TRBJ1-4,TRBV5-1,few,NA,TGCGCCAGCAGCACGAGTAGGGACGGACGAGAAAAACTGTTTTTT,CASSTSRDGREKLFF
TRBJ2-1,TRBV24-1,few,NA,TGTGCCACCACGGCGGCGAACAATGAGCAGTTCTTC,CATTAANNEQFF
TRBJ2-7,TRBV7-9,NA,TRBD1,TGTGCCAGCAGCGACCGGGACAGCCTAATCTCCTACGAGCAGTACTTC,CASSDRDSLISYEQYF
TRBJ2-3,TRBV11-1,NA,TRBD2,TGTGCCAGTGCCCTCTGGTCGGGACTAGCGGGAAAGACAGATACGCAGTATTTT,CASALWSGLAGKTDTQYF
TRBJ2-7,TRBV28,few,NA,TGTGCCGTAGGCGGAACCTACGAGCAGTACTTC,CAVGGTYEQYF
TRBJ2-1,TRBV12-3/TRBV12-4,few,TRBD2,TGTGCCAGCAGCTCTCGACTAGCGGGAGGGTACAATGAGCAGTTCTTC,CASSSRLAGGYNEQFF
TRBJ2-7,TRBV20-1,NA,NA,TGCAGTGCTAGCGGCCTGCCAGGCCTCTACGAGCAGTACTTC,CSASGLPGLYEQYF
TRBJ2-2,TRBV10-3,NA,NA,TGTGCCATCAGTGCCCACACCAGGGAGCTGTTTTTT,CAISAHTRELFF
TRBJ2-6,TRBV6-1,many,NA,TGTGCCAGCAGCCGTTACTCGTACGGGGCCAACGTCCTGACTTTC,CASSRYSYGANVLTF
TRBJ2-1,TRBV4-1,NA,TRBD2,TGCGCCAGCAGCCAAAGATATAGCGGGGGCTCCTACAATGAGCAGTTCTTC,CASSQRYSGGSYNEQFF
TRBJ2-1,TRBV10-3,few,NA,TGTGCCATCAGACCAGGGACGGGATACAATGAGCAGTTCTTC,CAIRPGTGYNEQFF
TRBJ2-1,TRBV11-3,few,NA,TGTGCCAGCAAATTTAGCGGTGCTGAGCAGTTCTTC,CASKFSGAEQFF
TRBJ2-3,TRBV4-1,NA,TRBD2,TGCGCCAGCAGCCAAGAAGGCGGGGGGGCCGCAGATACGCAGTATTTT,CASSQEGGGAADTQYF
TRBJ2-1,TRBV6-2/TRBV6-3,NA,TRBD2,TGTGCCAGCAGTTACCTCGGACTAGCGGGCTCCTACAATGAGCAGTTCTTC,CASSYLGLAGSYNEQFF
TRBJ1-2,TRBV20-1,NA,NA,TGCAGTGCTAGTCCCGCGAAAACTAACTATGGCTACACCTTC,CSASPAKTNYGYTF
TRBJ1-1,TRBV2,few,NA,TGTGCCAGCACGGGGGGCACTGAAGCTTTCTTT,CASTGGTEAFF
TRBJ1-1,TRBV2,NA,NA,TGTGCCAGCACTGTTGAAGATAACACTGAAGCTTTCTTT,CASTVEDNTEAFF
TRBJ2-5,TRBV12-3/TRBV12-4,NA,NA,TGTGCCAGCAGTCGATGGGCGAACCAAGAGACCCAGTACTTC,CASSRWANQETQYF
TRBJ1-1,TRBV6-1,few,NA,TGTGCCAGCACCCACCCTGGGGTTAGGGGCACTGAAGCTTTCTTT,CASTHPGVRGTEAFF
TRBJ2-2,TRBV5-6,NA,NA,TGTGCCATGGGGTCCGGGCGCTTCAGCGGGGAGCTGTTTTTT,CAMGSGRFSGELFF
TRBJ2-7,TRBV20-1,NA,NA,TGCAGTGCTAGGGGTGGGGGATCCTACGAGCAGTACTTC,CSARGGGSYEQYF
TRBJ2-7,TRBV6-1,few,NA,TGTGCCAGCAGTGATTGGGACGAGCAGTACTTC,CASSDWDEQYF
TRBJ2-1,TRBV6-4,NA,TRBD2,TGTGCCAGCAGTGACGGACTAGGGATAAATGAGCAGTTCTTC,CASSDGLGINEQFF
TRBJ2-1,TRBV20-1,NA,TRBD2,TGCAGTGCTAGAGACAAAGTCGGGAGGGCCTCCTACAATGAGCAGTTCTTC,CSARDKVGRASYNEQFF
TRBJ1-2,TRBV28,NA,TRBD1,TGTGCCAGCAGTTATACAGGGGTGGTTTATGGCTACACCTTC,CASSYTGVVYGYTF
TRBJ2-7,TRBV7-2,NA,NA,TGTGCCAGCAGCTTAAATTCAGGGAGGTTCTACGAGCAGTACTTC,CASSLNSGRFYEQYF
TRBJ2-3,TRBV11-1,NA,NA,TGTGCCAGCAGCCCCCGGGACGTCGATACGCAGTATTTT,CASSPRDVDTQYF
TRBJ1-6,TRBV2,NA,NA,TGTGCCAGCAGTGGGAATTTACCCCTCCACTTT,CASSGNLPLHF